One and the same sample provided the 2 T cell receptor beta chains below, sequenced in a study of blood T cells in healthy people across ages. The use of a sample-barcoded 5' primer and a J-beta primer mix characterized a second PCR of roughly 7 to 12 cycles. Via MiXCR, TCRdb re-called the 5' RACE reads, giving one row per CDR3 protein. The data hold roughly 680,000 distinct CDR3 sequences, with 52% observed a single time. Sequenced input: blood. Receptor source: a woman older than 75 in good health.

V gene TRBV13 combines with J gene TRBJ2-3; D is unclear. The CDR3 contains 14 residues. V lost 2 bases and J lost 2, with 8 bases in between. Germline-derived CDR1 and CDR2 are PRHDT and FYEKMQ (reference sequence). CDR3 in amino acids: CASSLRTVTDTQYF. The CDR3 nucleotides read TGTGCCAGCAGCTTACGGACCGTCACAGATACGCAGTATTTT.

In its sample, this clonotype was seen many times. The chain recombines TRBV12-3 or TRBV12-4 with TRBJ1-6; no firm D call. CDR3 length: 12 amino acids. Deletions cut 6 bases from V and 14 bases from J, with 14 bases between. The CDR3 loop is CASSPEEFTLHF. CDR3 bases: TGTGCCAGCAGCCCAGAGGAGTTTACCCTCCACTTT.